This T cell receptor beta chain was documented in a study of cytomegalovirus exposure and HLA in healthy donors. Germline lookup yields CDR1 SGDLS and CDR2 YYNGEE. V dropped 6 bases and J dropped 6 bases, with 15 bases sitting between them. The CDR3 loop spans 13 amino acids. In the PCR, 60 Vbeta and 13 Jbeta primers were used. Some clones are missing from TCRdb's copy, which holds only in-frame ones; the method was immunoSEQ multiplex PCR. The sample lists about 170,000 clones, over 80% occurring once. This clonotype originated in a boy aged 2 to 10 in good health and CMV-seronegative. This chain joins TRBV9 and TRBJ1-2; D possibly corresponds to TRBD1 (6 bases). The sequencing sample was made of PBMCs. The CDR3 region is CASTRGGMDGYTF. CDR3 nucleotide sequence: TGTGCCAGCACCCGAGGGGGTATGGATGGCTACACCTTC.